The 14 T cell receptor beta chains in this list originate from one sample, sequenced in a study of graft-versus-host responses after intestinal transplantation. Intraepithelial lymphocytes and lamina propria lymphocytes were released through processing of graft tissue. The assay was immunoSEQ multiplex PCR, and TCRdb's table has in-frame clones only and misses some. This sample has approximately 16,000 clones; roughly two thirds occur once, and the top ten carry 9%. The sequencing used ileum tissue, collected 650 to 700 days after intestinal transplantation. The receptors shown here come from a human patient who received an intestinal transplant, so some T cells may come from the graft donor.

The chain carries TRBV7-2 and TRBJ2-2, with 11 positions matching TRBD2. In germline, CDR1 is SGHTA, CDR2 FQGNSA. V was clipped by 6 bases and J by 4 bases; unmatched bases: 4. This CDR3 spans 15 amino acids. The CDR3 DNA reads TGTGCCAGCAGGCTAGCGGGGGGTTCCACCGGGGAGCTGTTTTTT. It yields the protein CASRLAGGSTGELFF.

The chain uses TRBV6-4 and TRBJ2-1; TRBD2 aligns across 7 bases. This CDR3 comprises 17 residues. The J segment lost 2 bases and the V segment lost 0 bases, leaving 7 bases of the junction unmatched. From germline, CDR1 is MRHNA and CDR2 SNTAGT. Written as DNA, the CDR3 is TGTGCCAGCAGTGACTCCGAGACTAGCTTCGCCTACAATGAGCAGTTCTTC. Its translation is CASSDSETSFAYNEQFF.

This clone was detected only a few times. This chain links TRBV4-1 with TRBJ1-3; D possibly corresponds to TRBD1 (6 bases). CDR1 and CDR2 from the germline V gene are MGHRA and YSYEKL. The length of the CDR3 is 16 residues. The ends were cut back, 3 bases at V and 1 base at J, with 13 bases in the middle. CDR3 DNA: TGCGCCAGCAGCCACCTCAGAGGGGGTTCTGGAAACACCATATATTTT. It is translated as CASSHLRGGSGNTIYF.

V usage is TRBV5-1 and J usage is TRBJ1-5, with 8 bases matching TRBD1. In germline, CDR1 is SGHRS, CDR2 YFSETQ. The length of the CDR3 is 18 residues. J gave up 4 bases and V 3 bases, and 15 bases lay outside the gene matches. CDR3 residues: CASSSGQGMRAKNQPQHF. The DNA for the CDR3 is TGCGCCAGCAGCTCTGGACAGGGTATGAGGGCAAAAAATCAGCCCCAGCATTTT.

This clone turned up a few times. The chain couples TRBV7-2 to TRBJ2-5, with D possibly matching TRBD1 (7 bases). The ends were cut back, 1 base at V and 6 bases at J, with 12 bases in the middle. In germline, CDR1 is SGHTA, CDR2 FQGNSA. The CDR3 is 14 amino acids. CDR3 protein: CASSLGGGGKTQYF. CDR3 bases: TGTGCCAGCAGCTTAGGAGGGGGCGGGAAGACCCAGTACTTC.

The chain joins TRBV7-2 to TRBJ1-2; weak D call: TRBD1 (5 bases). V lost 2 bases to trimming and J lost 4 bases, with 11 bases between them. This CDR3 is 14 amino acids long. Germline CDR1 is SGHTA and CDR2 is FQGNSA. DNA for the CDR3: TGTGCCAGCAGCTTAAGAACAGGCCTCTATGGCTACACCTTC. Translating it yields CASSLRTGLYGYTF.

The CDR3 region has the DNA TGCAGCGTTGATGGTGCTAGCGGGGGGGTGGTCGGGGAGCTGTTTTTT. The encoded protein is CSVDGASGGVVGELFF. The V call is TRBV29-1, the J call TRBJ2-2, with TRBD2 identical over 12 bases. Germline CDR1 reads SQVTM; CDR2 reads ANQGSEA. V dropped 3 bases and J dropped 7; count of bases not matched to a gene: 9. The CDR3 length is 16 residues.

This clone was detected only once. The chain has TRBV29-1 and TRBJ2-7, with a possible D match to TRBD2 (6 bases). This CDR3 is built from 13 residues. The germline V gene has CDR1 SQVTM and CDR2 ANQGSEA. V was clipped by 6 bases and J by 1 base, with 13 bases between them. The CDR3, as DNA: TGCAGCGTCGAGAGGGAGGATTCCTACGAGCAGTACTTC. As protein: CSVEREDSYEQYF.

This clone was picked up a small number of times. The gene calls are TRBV25-1 and TRBJ1-2; weak D call: TRBD1 (6 bases). V was pared by 3 bases and J by 2 bases, with 13 bases between. The CDR3 covers 15 residues. The germline CDR1 and CDR2 sequences are MGHDK and SYGVNS. CDR3 coding DNA: TGTGCCAGCAGTGAGACCTGGACAGAGAACTATGGCTACACCTTC. Protein product: CASSETWTENYGYTF.

The gene calls are TRBV7-2 and TRBJ1-1; D ambiguous. V was shortened by 5 bases and J by 7 bases, with 11 bases between the two germline ends. Per the germline V gene, CDR1 is SGHTA and CDR2 is FQGNSA. CDR3 length: 12 amino acids. This CDR3 is CASSPWRDEAFF. The CDR3 DNA is TGTGCCAGCAGCCCCTGGAGGGATGAAGCTTTCTTT.

This clone was observed once. This chain uses TRBV10-3 with TRBJ2-7, with D possibly matching TRBD2 (6 bases). Germline V gives CDR1 ENHRY, CDR2 SYGVKD. Deletions cut 5 bases from V and 3 bases from J, with 8 bases between. CDR3 length equals 12 residues. As DNA, the CDR3 is TGTGCCATCAGTTCCGGGGGCTACGAGCAGTACTTC. Translating gives CAISSGGYEQYF.

This clone was seen once. The V and J genes are TRBV6-1 and TRBJ2-1, with 13 bases fitting TRBD2. The CDR3 is 15 amino acids. Trimming at V came to 6 bases and at J to 6 bases, leaving 5 bases not matched to a gene. Germline lookup yields CDR1 MNHNS and CDR2 SASEGT. The CDR3: CASSSGLAGANEQFF. The CDR3 DNA reads TGTGCCAGCAGCAGCGGACTAGCGGGGGCCAATGAGCAGTTCTTC.

The chain carries TRBV6-1 and TRBJ1-1; a weak D match, TRBD1 (6 bases). CDR1 and CDR2 (germline): MNHNS, SASEGT. The germline V and J ends were trimmed by 3 bases and 1 base, with 12 bases remaining between them. This CDR3 has 15 residues. The DNA of the CDR3 is TGTGCCAGCAGTGAGGGGAGGGGGGGGAACACTGAAGCTTTCTTT. It codes for CASSEGRGGNTEAFF.

There are a few counts of this clone. Other DNA sequences in the sample encode the same CDR3. Here the CDR3 DNA reads TGCGCCAGCAGCCAAGAGCGGGGGGGCCAAGAGACCCAGTACTTC. It yields the protein CASSQERGGQETQYF. This chain connects TRBV4-3 to TRBJ2-5; the match to TRBD2 covers 9 bases. CDR3 length equals 15 residues. J was trimmed by 1 base and V by 0 bases; bases with no gene match: 0. In germline, CDR1 is LGHNA, CDR2 YSLEER.